This T cell receptor (beta chain) was sequenced during a study of CD8+CD57+ T cells in acquired aplastic anemia. Study-wide context: The mean DNA yield obtained from sorted CD4+ and CD8+ cells came to roughly 3.4 ug.

The CDR3 runs to 11 residues. The germline V and J ends were trimmed by 7 bases and 5 bases, with 9 bases remaining between them. Germline V lookup: CDR1 SQVTM, CDR2 ANQGSEA. This clonotype turned up a few times. The antigen remains unidentified. Genomic DNA served as template for TCR beta VDJ and CDR3 profiling. TCRdb re-analysed the reads in MiXCR, keeping a single row per CDR3 protein. The table lists some 190,000 distinct CDR3 sequences, under 55% of them singletons. Study outcomes and limitations: Patients and controls had CD8+ Simpson's diversity values that were not significantly distinct. Patients and controls shared under 30 CD8+ CDR3 sequences, highly expressed in patients.

Sequenced: sorted CD4+, CD8+, or CD8+CD57+ T cells (not recorded which) from PBMCs. The receptor's source is a human donor in good health. This chain links TRBV29-1 with TRBJ2-1; D remains ambiguous. The CDR3 DNA reads as TGCAGCGCCGGCCCCCACAATGAGCAGTTCTTC. Amino acid sequence: CSAGPHNEQFF.